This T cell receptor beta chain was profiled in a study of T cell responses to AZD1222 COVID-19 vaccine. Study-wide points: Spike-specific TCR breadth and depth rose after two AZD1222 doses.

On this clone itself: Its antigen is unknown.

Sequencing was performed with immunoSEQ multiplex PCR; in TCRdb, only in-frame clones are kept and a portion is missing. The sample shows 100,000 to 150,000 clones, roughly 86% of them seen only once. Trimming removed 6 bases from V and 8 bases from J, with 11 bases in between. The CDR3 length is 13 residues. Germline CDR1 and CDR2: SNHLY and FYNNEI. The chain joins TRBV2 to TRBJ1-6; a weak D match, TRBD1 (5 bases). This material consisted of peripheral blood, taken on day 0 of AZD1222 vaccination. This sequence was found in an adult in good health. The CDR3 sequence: CASRREGDSPLHF. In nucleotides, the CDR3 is TGTGCCAGCAGGAGGGAAGGGGATTCACCCCTCCACTTT.